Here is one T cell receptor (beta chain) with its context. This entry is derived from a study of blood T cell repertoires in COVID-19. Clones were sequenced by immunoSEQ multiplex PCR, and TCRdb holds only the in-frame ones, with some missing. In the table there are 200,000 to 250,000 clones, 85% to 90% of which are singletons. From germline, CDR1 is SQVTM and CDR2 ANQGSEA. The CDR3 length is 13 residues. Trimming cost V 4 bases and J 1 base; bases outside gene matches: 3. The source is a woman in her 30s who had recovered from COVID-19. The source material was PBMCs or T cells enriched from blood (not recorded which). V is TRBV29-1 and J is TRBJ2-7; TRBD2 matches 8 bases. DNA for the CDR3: TGCAGCGTTGCACTAGCGGTATCCTACGAGCAGTACTTC. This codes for CSVALAVSYEQYF.